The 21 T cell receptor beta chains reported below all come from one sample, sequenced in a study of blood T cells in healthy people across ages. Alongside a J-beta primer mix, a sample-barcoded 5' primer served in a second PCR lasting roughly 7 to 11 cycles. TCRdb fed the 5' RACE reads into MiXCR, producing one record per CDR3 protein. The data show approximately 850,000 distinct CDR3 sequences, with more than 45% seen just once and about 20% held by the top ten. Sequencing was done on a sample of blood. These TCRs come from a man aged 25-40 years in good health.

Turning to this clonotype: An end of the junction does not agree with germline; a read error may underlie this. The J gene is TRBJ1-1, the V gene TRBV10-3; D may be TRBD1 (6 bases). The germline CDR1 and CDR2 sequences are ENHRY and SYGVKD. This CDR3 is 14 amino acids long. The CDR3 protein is CAINGQGPNTEAFF. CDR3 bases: TGTGCTATCAACGGTCAGGGGCCGAACACTGAAGCTTTCTTT.

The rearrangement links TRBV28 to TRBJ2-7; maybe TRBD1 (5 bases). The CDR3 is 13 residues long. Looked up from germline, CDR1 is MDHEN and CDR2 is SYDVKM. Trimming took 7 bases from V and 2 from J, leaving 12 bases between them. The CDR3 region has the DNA TGTGCCAGCAACTTCCAGGGAACCTACGAGCAGTACTTC. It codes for CASNFQGTYEQYF.

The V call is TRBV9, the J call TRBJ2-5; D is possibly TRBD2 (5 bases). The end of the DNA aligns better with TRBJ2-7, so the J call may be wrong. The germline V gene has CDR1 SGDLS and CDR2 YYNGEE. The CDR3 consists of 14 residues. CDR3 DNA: TGTGCCAGCAGCACTACTAGATCCCCCTACGAGCAGTACTTC. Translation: CASSTTRSPYEQYF.

The DNA of the CDR3 is TGCAGTGCTAGAGATTGGGGGGGTCAGCCCCAGCATTTT. It codes for CSARDWGGQPQHF. The chain combines TRBV20-1 with TRBJ1-5; D might be TRBD1 (5 bases). The CDR3 sequence is 13 residues long. CDR1 and CDR2 from the germline V gene are DFQATT and SNEGSKA (reference sequence). The V gene lost 0 bases and the J gene lost 6 bases, with 9 bases spanning the gap.

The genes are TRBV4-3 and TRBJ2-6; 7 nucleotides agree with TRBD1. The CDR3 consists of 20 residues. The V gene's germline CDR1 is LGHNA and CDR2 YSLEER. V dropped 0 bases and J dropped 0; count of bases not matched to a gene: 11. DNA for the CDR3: TGCGCCAGCAGCCAAGAGATACCGGGACAGATATTCTCTGGGGCCAACGTCCTGACTTTC. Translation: CASSQEIPGQIFSGANVLTF.

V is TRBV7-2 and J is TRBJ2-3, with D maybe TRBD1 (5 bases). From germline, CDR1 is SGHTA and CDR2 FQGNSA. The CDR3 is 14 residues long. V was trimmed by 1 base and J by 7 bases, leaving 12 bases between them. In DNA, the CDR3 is TGTGCCAGCAGCTTAGGGGGCAGTCGGTATACGCAGTATTTT. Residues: CASSLGGSRYTQYF.

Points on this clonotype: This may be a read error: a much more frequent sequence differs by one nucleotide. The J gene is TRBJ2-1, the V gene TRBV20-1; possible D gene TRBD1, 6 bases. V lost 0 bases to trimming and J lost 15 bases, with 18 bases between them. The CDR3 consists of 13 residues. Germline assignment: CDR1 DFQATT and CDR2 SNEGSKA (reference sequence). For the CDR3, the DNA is TGCAGTGCTAGAGATCGGAGTTGGGACACCCCGTTCTTC. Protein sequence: CSARDRSWDTPFF.

CDR3 DNA sequence: TGTGCCAGCAAATTCGGGCGGGAGGGACACATTCAGTACTTC. Amino acid sequence: CASKFGREGHIQYF. The rearrangement uses TRBV12-3 or TRBV12-4 and TRBJ2-4; 9 bases agree with TRBD2. The CDR3 extends over 14 amino acids. V lost 7 bases and J lost 8; bases outside the gene matches: 9.

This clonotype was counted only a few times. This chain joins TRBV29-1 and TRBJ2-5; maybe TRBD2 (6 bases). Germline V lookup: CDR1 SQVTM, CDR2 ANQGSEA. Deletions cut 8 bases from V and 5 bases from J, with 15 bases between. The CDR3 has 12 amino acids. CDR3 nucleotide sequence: TGCAGCATCGGGGACTGGGGGGAGACCCAGTACTTC. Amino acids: CSIGDWGETQYF.

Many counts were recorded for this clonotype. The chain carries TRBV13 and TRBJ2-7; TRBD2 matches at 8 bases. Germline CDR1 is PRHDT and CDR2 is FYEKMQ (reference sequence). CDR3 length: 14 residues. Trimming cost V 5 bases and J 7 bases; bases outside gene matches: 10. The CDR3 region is CASSRGRPLGEQYF. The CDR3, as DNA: TGTGCCAGCAGCCGCGGGAGGCCCCTCGGTGAGCAGTACTTC. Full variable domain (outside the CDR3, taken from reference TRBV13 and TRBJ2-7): AAGVIQSPRHLIKEKRETATLKCYPIPRHDTVYWYQQGPGQDPQFLISFYEKMQSDKGSIPDRFSAQQFSDYHSELNMSSLELGDSALYFCASSRGRPLGEQYFGPGTRLTVT.

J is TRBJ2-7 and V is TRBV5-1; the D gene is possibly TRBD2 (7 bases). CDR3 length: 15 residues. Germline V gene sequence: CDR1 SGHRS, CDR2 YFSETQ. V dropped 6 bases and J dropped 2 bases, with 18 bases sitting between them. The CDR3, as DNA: TGCGCCAGCACCCTCGCGGGGGCGATGGCCTACGAGCAGTACTTC. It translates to CASTLAGAMAYEQYF.

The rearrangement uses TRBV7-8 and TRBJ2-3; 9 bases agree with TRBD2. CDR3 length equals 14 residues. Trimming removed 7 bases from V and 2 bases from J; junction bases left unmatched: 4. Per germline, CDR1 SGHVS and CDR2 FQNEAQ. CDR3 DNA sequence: TGTGCCAGCAAAATAGCGGGGGCCACAGATACGCAGTATTTT. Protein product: CASKIAGATDTQYF.

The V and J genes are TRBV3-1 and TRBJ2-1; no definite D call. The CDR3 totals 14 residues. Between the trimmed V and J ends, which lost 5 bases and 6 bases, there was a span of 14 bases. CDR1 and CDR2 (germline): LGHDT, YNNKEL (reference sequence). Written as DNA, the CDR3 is TGTGCCAGCAGCTTCCCCCCTAGGGTCAATGAGCAGTTCTTC. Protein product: CASSFPPRVNEQFF.

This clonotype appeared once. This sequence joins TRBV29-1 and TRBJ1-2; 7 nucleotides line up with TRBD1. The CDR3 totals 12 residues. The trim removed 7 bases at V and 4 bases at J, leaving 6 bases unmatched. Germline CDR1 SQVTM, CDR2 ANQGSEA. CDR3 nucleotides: TGCAGCGCCCTGACAGGGACCTATGGCTACACCTTC. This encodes CSALTGTYGYTF.

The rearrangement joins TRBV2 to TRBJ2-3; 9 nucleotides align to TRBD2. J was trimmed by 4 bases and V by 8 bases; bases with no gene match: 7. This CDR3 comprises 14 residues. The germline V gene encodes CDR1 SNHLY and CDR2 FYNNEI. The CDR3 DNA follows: TGTGCCAGCGGTCTAGCGGGATCCTCAGATACGCAGTATTTT. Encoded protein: CASGLAGSSDTQYF.

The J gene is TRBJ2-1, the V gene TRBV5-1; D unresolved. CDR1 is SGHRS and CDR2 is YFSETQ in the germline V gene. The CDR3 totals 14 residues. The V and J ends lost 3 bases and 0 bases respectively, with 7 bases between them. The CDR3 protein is CASSSSISYNEQFF. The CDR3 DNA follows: TGCGCCAGCAGCTCCAGTATCTCCTACAATGAGCAGTTCTTC.

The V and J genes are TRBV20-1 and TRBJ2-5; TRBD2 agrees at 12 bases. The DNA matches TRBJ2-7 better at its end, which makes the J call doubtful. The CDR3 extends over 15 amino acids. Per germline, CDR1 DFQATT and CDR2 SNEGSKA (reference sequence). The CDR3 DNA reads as TGCAGTGCTAGTTCCCTAGCGGGAGGGTTCAACGAGCAGTACTTC. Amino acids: CSASSLAGGFNEQYF.

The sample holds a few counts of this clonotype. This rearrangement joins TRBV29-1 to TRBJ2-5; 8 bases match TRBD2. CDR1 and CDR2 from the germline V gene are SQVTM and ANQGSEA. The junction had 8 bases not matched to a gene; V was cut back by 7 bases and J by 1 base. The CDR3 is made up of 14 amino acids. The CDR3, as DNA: TGCAGCGCGGGGGGGGCGCCAACCCAAGAGACCCAGTACTTC. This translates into CSAGGAPTQETQYF.

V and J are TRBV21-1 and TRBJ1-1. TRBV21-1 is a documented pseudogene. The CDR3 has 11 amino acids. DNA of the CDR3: TGTGCCAGCCTGCAAGGACCTGAAGCTTTCTTT. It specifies CASLQGPEAFF.

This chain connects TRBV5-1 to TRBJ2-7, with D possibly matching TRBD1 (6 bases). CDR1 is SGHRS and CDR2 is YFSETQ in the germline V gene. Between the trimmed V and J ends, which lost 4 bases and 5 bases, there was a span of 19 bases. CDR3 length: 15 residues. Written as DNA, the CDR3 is TGCGCCAGCAGCCCTATCACAGGGACACCCAACGAGCAGTACTTC. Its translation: CASSPITGTPNEQYF.

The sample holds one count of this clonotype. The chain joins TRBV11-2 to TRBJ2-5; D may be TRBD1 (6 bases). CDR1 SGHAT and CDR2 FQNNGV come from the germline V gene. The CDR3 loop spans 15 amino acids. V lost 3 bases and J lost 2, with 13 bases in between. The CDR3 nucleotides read TGTGCCAGCAGCTTTTTGGACAGTAGGCAAGAGACCCAGTACTTC. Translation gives CASSFLDSRQETQYF.